This T cell receptor beta chain was captured in a study of blood T cells in healthy people across ages (dated by TCRdb to the mid-2010s). Describing the broader study: Template switching captured roughly one uniquely barcoded TCR beta cDNA molecule per two T cells in model experiments. Using deep sequencing normalized with unique cDNA molecular identifiers, the study measured how TCR beta repertoire diversity changes with age. The donors were divided into four age groups: young (average around 17 years), middle-aged (approximately 41), aged (roughly 60) and long-lived (about 90). Donors of different ages were randomly distributed across sequencing lanes to avoid experimental bias. For two donors (one aged 18 to 30 and one aged 80 or older), the study analyzed two additional independent replicas of 1 million unique cDNA reads from the same blood draw. Study-wide findings and limitations: As age increased, observed TCR beta diversity per million T cells dropped in a roughly linear way, and a significant reduction was already evident by age approximately 40. Estimates of total diversity from one million sequenced T cells were regarded as lower bounds and underestimates. Compared with the aged group, more naive CD4+ T cells, fewer expanded clones and increased TCR diversity were shown by the long-lived group, suggesting age selection. Because profiling used bulk unsorted PBMCs, naive and antigen-experienced compartments could not be compared conclusively. Because donor CMV infection status was unknown, age-related changes in expanded clonotypes were potentially confounded. Observed TCR beta diversity correlated strongly with the percentage of naive T cells measured by flow cytometry.

The library was produced with 5' RACE. Reads for this sample came from an Illumina HiSeq 2500. A second roughly 7 to 11 cycle PCR used a sample-barcoded 5' primer and a J-beta primer mix. A unique molecular identifier was introduced onto each TCR beta cDNA molecule by a template-switch 5' adaptor carrying 12 random nucleotides. At least 2.5 million CDR3-containing paired-end reads were obtained from each sample. The Mint cDNA synthesis kit, primed by a TRBC-specific oligonucleotide, was used to synthesize first-strand cDNA from all RNA. Following uracil-DNA glycosylase treatment, all cDNA underwent a first 18-cycle PCR with the universal primers M1SS and BC2_uni_R. Regarding the original processing steps: For normalization, 1 million high-quality reads, each with a distinct molecular identifier, were randomly selected from each sample. Instead of being binned into consensus sequences, reads that shared molecular identifiers were thrown out. CDR3 identification, clonotype clustering and error correction used MiTCR with a Q25 quality threshold and the strictest error-elimination algorithm. A nonparametric unseen species model using Euler transformation provided a lower-bound estimate of total TCR beta diversity. The public reads were reprocessed in TCRdb via fastp at Q25 and MiXCR, keeping in-frame beta chains. Rows are unified per CDR3 protein, each entry keeping the most common DNA and genes. TCRdb, not the original authors, processed these V and J calls. This sample is represented by 800,000 to 1,000,000 distinct CDR3 sequences; roughly 50% of them were singletons. In total, the top ten clones hold under 15% of the sample.

Systemically healthy Caucasian individuals from Russia, roughly 40 in total and aged about 6 to 95 years, were included as donors. Approximately 9 milliliters of peripheral blood were collected from each donor into EDTA-treated Vacutainer tubes. PBMCs were isolated by Ficoll-Paque density-gradient centrifugation, with at least 6 million obtained per sample. Total RNA was extracted from PBMCs with Trizol reagent, with at least 5.5 micrograms obtained per sample. For every donor, an aliquot of PBMCs went through flow cytometry to measure the percentages of naive CD45RAhigh/CD27high T cells. This clonotype was detected only a few times. Its antigen has not been determined. Per-base quality was not reported, and no clone a single base away is much larger than it. There are 15 amino acids in the CDR3, from cysteine to phenylalanine inclusive. Only the CDR3 DNA stays, 45 bases, in frame from base 1. CDR1 and CDR2, looked up from the germline V gene, are SGHRS and YFSETQ. V sheds 3 bases and J sheds 3 bases, leaving 15 bases between their ends.

The material sequenced was blood. The rearrangement combines TRBV5-1 with TRBJ1-2; the D gene is possibly TRBD1, with 6 bases matching. The receptor was isolated from a man aged 25 to 40 in good health. Here is the DNA: TGCGCCAGCAGCTCCGACAGGAATAGGTACTATGGCTACACCTTC. Its coded protein is CASSSDRNRYYGYTF. Outside the CDR3, residues come from the reference TRBV5-1 and TRBJ1-2 proteins, so the full variable domain is: KAGVTQTPRYLIKTRGQQVTLSCSPISGHRSVSWYQQTPGQGLQFLFEYFSETQRNKGNFPGRFSGRQFSNSRSEMNVSTLELGDSALYLCASSSDRNRYYGYTFGSGTRLTVV.